There are a few counts of the clone carrying this TCR beta chain. Its specificity is unknown. The data originate from a study of response to subunit inactivated influenza vaccine. Study outcomes and limitations: Every seasonal influenza vaccination brings in few new T cells, the authors suggested.

Using its own MiXCR run on the RT-PCR reads, TCRdb lists one record per CDR3 protein. The profile shows almost 250,000 distinct CDR3 sequences, over 9% of them singletons. After removal of 3 bases from V and 1 base from J, the junction contained 6 bases not matched to a gene. The CDR3 has 16 amino acids. Germline V CDR1 and CDR2: MGHDK, SYGVNS. This material consisted of non-naive T cells sorted from PBMCs, taken 14 to 15 days before vaccination. The genes are TRBV25-1 and TRBJ2-1, with TRBD2 identical over 7 bases. The receptor was derived from a man aged 45-65 years who received an inactivated influenza vaccine. CDR3 sequence reads: CASSDDSAGSYNEQFF. CDR3 nucleotide sequence: TGTGCCAGCAGTGATGACTCAGCGGGATCCTACAATGAGCAGTTCTTC.